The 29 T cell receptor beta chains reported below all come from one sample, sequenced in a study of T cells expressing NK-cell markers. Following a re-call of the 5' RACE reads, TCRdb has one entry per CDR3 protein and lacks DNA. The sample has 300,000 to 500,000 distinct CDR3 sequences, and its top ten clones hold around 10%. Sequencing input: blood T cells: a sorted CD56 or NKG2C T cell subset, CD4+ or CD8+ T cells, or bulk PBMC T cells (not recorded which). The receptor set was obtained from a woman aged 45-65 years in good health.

The CDR3: CATSGTGGGFGNQPQHF. This chain connects TRBV6-2 or TRBV6-3 to TRBJ1-5; the D call of TRBD1 rests on TCRdb alone, since no DNA is present to check it. The CDR3 totals 17 residues. The V gene's germline CDR1 is MNHEY and CDR2 SVGEGT.

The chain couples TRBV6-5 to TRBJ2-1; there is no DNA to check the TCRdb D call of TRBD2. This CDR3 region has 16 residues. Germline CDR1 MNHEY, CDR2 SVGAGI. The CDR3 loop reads CASSYSRGSGRPEQFF.

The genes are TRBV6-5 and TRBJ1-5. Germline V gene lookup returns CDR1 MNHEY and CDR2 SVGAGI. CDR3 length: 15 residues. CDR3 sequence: CASIQPHYSNQPQHF.

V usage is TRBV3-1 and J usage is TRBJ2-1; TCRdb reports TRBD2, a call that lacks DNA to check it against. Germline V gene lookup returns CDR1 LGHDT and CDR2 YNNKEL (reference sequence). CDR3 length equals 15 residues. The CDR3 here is CASSLPGLGSSEQFF.

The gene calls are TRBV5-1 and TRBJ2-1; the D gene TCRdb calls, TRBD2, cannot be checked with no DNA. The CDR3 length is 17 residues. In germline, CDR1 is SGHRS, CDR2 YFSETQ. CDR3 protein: CASSSGGIAGGYNEQFF.

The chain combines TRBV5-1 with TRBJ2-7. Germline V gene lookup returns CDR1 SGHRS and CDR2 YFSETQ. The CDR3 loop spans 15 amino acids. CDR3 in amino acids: CASSTDRQVTYEQYF.

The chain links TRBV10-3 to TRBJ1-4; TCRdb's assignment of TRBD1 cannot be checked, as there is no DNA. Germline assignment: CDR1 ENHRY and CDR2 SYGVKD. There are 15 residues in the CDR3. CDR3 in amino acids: CAINHRDRVDEKLFF.

CDR3 loop: CASSLPSGGVQETQYF. V usage is TRBV5-1 and J usage is TRBJ2-5; as DNA is missing, the TRBD1 call by TCRdb cannot be tested. The CDR3 runs to 16 residues. Germline values: CDR1 SGHRS, CDR2 YFSETQ.

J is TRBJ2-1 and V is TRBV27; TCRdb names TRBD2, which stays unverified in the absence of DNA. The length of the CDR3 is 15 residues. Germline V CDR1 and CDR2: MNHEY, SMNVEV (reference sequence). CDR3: CASSFLLAGGNEQFF.

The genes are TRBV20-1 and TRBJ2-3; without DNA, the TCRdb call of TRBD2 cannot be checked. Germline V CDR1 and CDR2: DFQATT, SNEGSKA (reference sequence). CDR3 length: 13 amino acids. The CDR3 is CSASWALPDTQYF.

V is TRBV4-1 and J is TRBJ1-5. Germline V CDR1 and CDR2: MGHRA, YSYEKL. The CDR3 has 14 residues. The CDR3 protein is CASSQGHSNQPQHF.

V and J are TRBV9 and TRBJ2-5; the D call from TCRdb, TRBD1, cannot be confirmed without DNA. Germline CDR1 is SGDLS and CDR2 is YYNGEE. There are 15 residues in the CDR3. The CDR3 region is CASSVTGGGLETQYF.

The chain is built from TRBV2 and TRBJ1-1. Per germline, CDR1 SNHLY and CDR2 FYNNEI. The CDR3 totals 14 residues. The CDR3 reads CATLSTSAPTEAFF. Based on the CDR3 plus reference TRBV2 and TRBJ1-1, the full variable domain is EPEVTQTPSHQVTQMGQEVILRCVPISNHLYFYWYRQILGQKVEFLVSFYNNEISEKSEIFDDQFSVERPDGSNFTLKIRSTKLEDSAMYFCATLSTSAPTEAFFGQGTRLTVV.

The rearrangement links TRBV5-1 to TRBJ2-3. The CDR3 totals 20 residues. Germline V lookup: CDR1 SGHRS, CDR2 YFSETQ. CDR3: CASSLDGVRFARLSTDTQYF.

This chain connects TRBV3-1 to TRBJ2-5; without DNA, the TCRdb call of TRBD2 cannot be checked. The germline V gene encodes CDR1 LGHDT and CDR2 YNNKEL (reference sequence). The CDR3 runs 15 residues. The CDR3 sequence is CASGRSGRAEETQYF.

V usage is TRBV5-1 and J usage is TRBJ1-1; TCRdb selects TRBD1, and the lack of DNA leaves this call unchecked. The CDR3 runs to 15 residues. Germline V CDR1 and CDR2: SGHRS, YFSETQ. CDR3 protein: CASSLVTGANTEAFF.

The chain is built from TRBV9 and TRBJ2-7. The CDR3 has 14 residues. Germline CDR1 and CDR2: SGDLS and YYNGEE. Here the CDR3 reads CASSDKGGAYEQYF.

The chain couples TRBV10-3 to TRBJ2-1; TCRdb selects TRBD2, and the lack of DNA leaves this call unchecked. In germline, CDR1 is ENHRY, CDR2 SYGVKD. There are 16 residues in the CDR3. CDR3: CAITDGLAGPRDEQFF.

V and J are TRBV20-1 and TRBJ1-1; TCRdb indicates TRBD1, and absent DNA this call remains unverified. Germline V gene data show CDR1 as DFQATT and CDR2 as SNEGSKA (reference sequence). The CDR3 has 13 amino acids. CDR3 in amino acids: CSASQGSNTEAFF.

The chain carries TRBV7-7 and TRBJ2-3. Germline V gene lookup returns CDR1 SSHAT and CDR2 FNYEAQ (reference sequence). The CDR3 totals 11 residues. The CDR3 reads CASGTRAPQYF.

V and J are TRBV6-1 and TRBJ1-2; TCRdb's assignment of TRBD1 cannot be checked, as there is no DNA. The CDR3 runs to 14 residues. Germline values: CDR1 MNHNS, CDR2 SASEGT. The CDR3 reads CASSELGQSRGYTF.

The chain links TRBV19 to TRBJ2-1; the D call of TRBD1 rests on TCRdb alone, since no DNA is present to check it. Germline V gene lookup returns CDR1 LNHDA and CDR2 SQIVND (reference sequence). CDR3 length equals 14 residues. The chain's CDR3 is CASSINGGTNEQFF.

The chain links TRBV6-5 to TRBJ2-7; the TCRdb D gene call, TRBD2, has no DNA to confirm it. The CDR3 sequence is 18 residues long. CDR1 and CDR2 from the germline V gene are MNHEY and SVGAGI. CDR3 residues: CASSYSGTRGTQLGEQYF.

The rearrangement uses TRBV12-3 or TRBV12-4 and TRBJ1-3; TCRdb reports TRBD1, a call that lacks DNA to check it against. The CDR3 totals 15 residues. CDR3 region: CASRPGQSHGNTIYF.

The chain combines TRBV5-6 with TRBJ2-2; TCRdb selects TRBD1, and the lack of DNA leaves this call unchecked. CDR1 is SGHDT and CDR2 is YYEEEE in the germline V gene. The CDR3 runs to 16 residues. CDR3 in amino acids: CASSFGTGLRTGELFF. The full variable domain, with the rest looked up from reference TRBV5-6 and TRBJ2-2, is DAGVTQSPTHLIKTRGQQVTLRCSPKSGHDTVSWYQQALGQGPQFIFQYYEEEERQRGNFPDRFSGHQFPNYSSELNVNALLLGDSALYLCASSFGTGLRTGELFFGEGSRLTVL.

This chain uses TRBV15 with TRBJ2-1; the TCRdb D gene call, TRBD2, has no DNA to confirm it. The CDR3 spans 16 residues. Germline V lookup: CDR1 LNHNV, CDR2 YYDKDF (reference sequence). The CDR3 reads CATSPNRAGVGDEQFF.

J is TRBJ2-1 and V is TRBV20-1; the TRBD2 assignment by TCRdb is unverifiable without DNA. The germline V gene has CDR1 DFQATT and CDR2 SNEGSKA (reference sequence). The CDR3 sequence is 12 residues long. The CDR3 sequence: CSANGRGNEQFF.

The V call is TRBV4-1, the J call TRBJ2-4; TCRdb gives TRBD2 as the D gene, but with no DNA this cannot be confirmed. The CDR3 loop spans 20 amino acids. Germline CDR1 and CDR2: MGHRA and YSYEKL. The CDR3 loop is CASSQDRLAGGPLAKNIQYF.

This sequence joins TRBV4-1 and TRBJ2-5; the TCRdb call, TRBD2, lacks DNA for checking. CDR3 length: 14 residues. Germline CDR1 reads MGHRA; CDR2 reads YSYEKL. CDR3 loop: CASRALGRKETQYF.